A single T cell receptor beta chain is shown here with its context. Its antigen remains unidentified. No qualities accompany the bases; no much larger clone lies one base away. This specimen belongs to a study of shared clonotypes between healthy human individuals (TCRdb year 2020). For the wider study: A couple of women and a few men aged 18 to 49 years were included in the cohort. To increase sequencing depth and limit assay-specific biases, different laboratories used diverse techniques to prepare libraries and sequence TCR repertoires. To estimate repertoire size and how much clonotypes are shared between individuals, the study performed deep sequencing of blood TCR repertoires from roughly five healthy adults. For each donor, CD4 naive and CD4 memory were each run on three plates, CD8 naive on two plates, and CD8 memory on one plate. Leukapheresis yielded between about 0.9 and 8.9 billion PBMCs per donor.

TCR CDR3 regions were amplified from genomic DNA by multiplex PCR using the deep immunoSEQ assay. Extracted genomic DNA from each cell subset was distributed evenly across all wells of several immunoSEQ 96-well plates, and each plate was treated as a replicate. For sorted subsets, approximately 210 ng genomic DNA, equal to about 30,000 T cell genomes, was loaded into each replicate PCR. Purified libraries were measured with a Qubit 3.0 fluorometer, size-checked on a Bioanalyzer 2100, and measured again with the KAPA Library Quantification kit. Every immunoSEQ 96-well plate was sequenced on a separate single-read 150-cycle Illumina NextSeq 550 flow cell. In the paper's pipeline: The immunoSEQ output contained only junctional sequences without quality scores, so filtering could not match that applied to full-length reads. To assign V/J genes and CDR3, sequences were annotated against IMGT germline references using PyIR, a Python wrapper for IgBLAST v1.9. Reads were filtered out if the reads had weak V/J assignments (E-value above 1e-6), no CDR3, stop codons, out-of-frame junctions, or ambiguous translated residues. V3J clonotypes were defined by identical inferred V gene, J gene, and CDR3 amino acid sequence. Percentage overlap between repertoires was computed as shared unique clonotypes divided by the size of the smaller repertoire. RTK rarefaction, the Chao1 estimator, and Recon v2.1 estimates of unobserved clonotypes were used to assess repertoire richness. OLGA was used to compute generation probabilities for all TCRbeta clonotypes that the gDNA method yielded from four donors. TCRdb provides this immuneACCESS table in a form limited to in-frame rearrangements. Some clones are lacking; in checked studies, under half of them reflect an unresolved V gene, and why the rest are absent is not known. The V and J calls and the clone size are those of that table, but D and trimming were determined from the DNA. For this sample the table gives 2 million to 3 million clones, of which under 95% were detected only once. The ten largest clones add up to around 0.4% of the sample.

The donors were healthy, HIV-negative adults who had no recently reported acute infections or vaccinations. All donors were Caucasian adults living in Nashville, Tennessee, USA. CD4+ T cells were enriched through magnetic negative selection, after which naive cells were positively selected on CD45RA and the remaining negative fraction served as the memory subset. Blood was collected by leukapheresis, and PBMCs were isolated by Ficoll-Histopaque density gradient centrifugation and then cryopreserved in liquid nitrogen vapor phase. Purity and quantity of every magnetically sorted T cell population were checked by analytical flow cytometry. From each sorted fraction, genomic DNA was isolated and quantified by UV absorbance on a Nanodrop 2000c. General findings and caveats noted by the study authors: Sampling was restricted to blood, and TCR repertoires in tissue are likely to differ from TCR repertoires in blood. Compared with non-shared clonotypes, clonotypes shared by all four sorted-subset donors had higher generation probabilities. Pairwise subsampling indicated that sequencing depth was expected to affect the degree of clonotype sharing among donors. Across a few donors, around 5.4% of naive CD4, around 3.5% of naive CD8, roughly 2.3% of memory CD4, and roughly 0.4% of memory CD8 clonotypes were shared. Estimated clonotype richness was generally larger for naive than for memory subsets. Because the study included a small number of donors, the genetic and exposure-history diversity represented was limited. Even with the large sequencing depth, rarefaction of the sorted-subset datasets indicated that sequencing was incomplete.

The CDR1 and CDR2 encoded by the germline V gene (reference sequence) are GTSNPN and SVGIG. V is cut by 5 bases and J by 8 bases, and the space between the germline ends is 16 bases. Inclusive of the bounding cysteine and phenylalanine, the CDR3 is 13 residues long. The only DNA kept is the CDR3, 39 bases in frame from the first base. The chain was built from TRBV30 and TRBJ1-3; the best D guess is TRBD1, with 6 bases matching. The sequencing input was naive CD4+ T cells from PBMCs. The sample's cell subset or site label is to be understood as: CD45RA+ positively selected. The TCR sequence derives from a man aged 18 to 30 in good health. Some clones in this sample may be carry-over from other donors' samples. The CDR3 sequence is CAWGQGYIDTIYF. The nucleotide sequence is TGTGCCTGGGGGCAGGGGTACATAGACACCATATATTTT.